The clone carrying this T cell receptor beta chain was seen many times. These data originate in a study of early T cells in non-severe SARS-CoV-2 infection. Study-wide background: The sequenced material was bulk RNA from unsorted whole blood, and its chains were unpaired.

The CDR3 has 14 amino acids. With 6 bases removed from V and 9 bases from J, the gap between germline ends came to 18 bases. In germline, CDR1 is MNHEY, CDR2 SMNVEV (reference sequence). The TCR library protocol attached unique molecular identifiers to the individual cDNA molecules. TCRdb recomputed calls from the 5' RACE reads with MiXCR, one row per CDR3 protein. The profile shows approximately 64,000 distinct CDR3 sequences, over 4.5% of them singletons. This chain uses TRBV27 with TRBJ1-3; D gene uncertain. The sequence came from an adult who was a healthcare worker with PCR-confirmed SARS-CoV-2 infection or an uninfected control (not recorded which). Sample: whole blood. The CDR3 is CASSLRPQQSTIYF. CDR3 in DNA: TGTGCCAGCAGCCTTAGACCCCAACAAAGCACCATATATTTT.